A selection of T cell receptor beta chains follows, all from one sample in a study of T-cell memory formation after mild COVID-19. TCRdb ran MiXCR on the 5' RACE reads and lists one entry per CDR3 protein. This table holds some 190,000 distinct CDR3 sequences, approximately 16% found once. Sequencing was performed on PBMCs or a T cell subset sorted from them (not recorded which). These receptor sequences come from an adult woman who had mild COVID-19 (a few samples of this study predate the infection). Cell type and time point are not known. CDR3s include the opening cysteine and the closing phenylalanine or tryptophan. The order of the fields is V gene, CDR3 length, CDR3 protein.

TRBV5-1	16	CASSLGDLPGNQPQHF
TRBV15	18	CATSTRGSGRAEADTQYF
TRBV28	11	CASRDNTEAFF
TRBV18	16	CASSPPGVNSYNEQFF
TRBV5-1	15	CASMATGRGSDEQYF
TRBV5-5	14	CASTLERWGGEQFF
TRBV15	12	CATSRERQGRFF
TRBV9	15	CASSVEAPRGGELFF
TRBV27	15	CASSLQGAVPTEAFF
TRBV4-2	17	CASSHSGSGRPNEKLFF